This is a list of T cell receptor beta chains from one sample in a study of shared clonotypes between healthy human individuals. Sequencing was performed with immunoSEQ multiplex PCR; in TCRdb, only in-frame clones are kept and a portion is missing. The table shows about 2,100,000 clones, with under 95% occurring only once. The sequenced sample was naive CD8+ T cells from PBMCs. These receptors originate from a young man in good health. Some clones in this sample may be carry-over from other donors' samples. Each CDR3 is given with its conserved first and last residue. D genes are given only for firm matches. A clone size is listed for some rows: how often the clone was seen (once, few, many), or a class if it is expanded.

D gene: TRBD1; J gene: TRBJ1-5; V gene: TRBV13; clone size: -; CDR3 DNA: TGTGCCAGCAGCTTAGGGGCCAGGGGGAGCAATCAGCCCCAGCATTTT; CDR3 protein: CASSLGARGSNQPQHF
D gene: -; J gene: TRBJ2-7; V gene: TRBV19; clone size: -; CDR3 DNA: TGTGCCAGTAGTATATCCGCGGGACCTTCCTACGAGCAGTACTTC; CDR3 protein: CASSISAGPSYEQYF
D gene: TRBD2; J gene: TRBJ2-1; V gene: TRBV7-9; clone size: -; CDR3 DNA: TGTGCCAGCAGCTTTCTAGCGGGGGCCTCCTACAATGAGCAGTTCTTC; CDR3 protein: CASSFLAGASYNEQFF
D gene: TRBD1; J gene: TRBJ2-1; V gene: TRBV27; clone size: -; CDR3 DNA: TGTGCCAGCCAACCGGGACAGGGGTTTCCTGGTGAGCAGTTCTTC; CDR3 protein: CASQPGQGFPGEQFF
D gene: TRBD2; J gene: TRBJ2-7; V gene: TRBV7-6; clone size: -; CDR3 DNA: TGTGCCAGCAGCTTAGTATCTAGCGGGAGGATTGACGAGCAGTACTTC; CDR3 protein: CASSLVSSGRIDEQYF
D gene: TRBD1; J gene: TRBJ1-2; V gene: TRBV6-5; clone size: -; CDR3 DNA: TGTGCCAGCTCCTCAACCCAGGGGGCGAAGTATGGCTACACCTTC; CDR3 protein: CASSSTQGAKYGYTF
D gene: -; J gene: TRBJ1-5; V gene: TRBV21-1; clone size: -; CDR3 DNA: TGTGCCAGCAGCAACTCATCAGGGACACCGAGGAGCAATCAGCCCCAGCATTTT; CDR3 protein: CASSNSSGTPRSNQPQHF
D gene: TRBD2; J gene: TRBJ2-7; V gene: TRBV7-9; clone size: -; CDR3 DNA: TGTGCCAGCAGCCTACCCGGACTAGCGGGAACCTACGAGCAGTACTTC; CDR3 protein: CASSLPGLAGTYEQYF
D gene: TRBD2; J gene: TRBJ2-1; V gene: TRBV9; clone size: -; CDR3 DNA: TGTGCCAGCAGCGTTAGCGGGAGTTCCTACAATGAGCAGTTCTTC; CDR3 protein: CASSVSGSSYNEQFF
D gene: -; J gene: TRBJ1-2; V gene: TRBV4-1; clone size: -; CDR3 DNA: TGCGCCAGCAGCCCTGCGGTGGGGAACTATGGCTACACCTTC; CDR3 protein: CASSPAVGNYGYTF
D gene: TRBD1; J gene: TRBJ2-7; V gene: TRBV6-1; clone size: -; CDR3 DNA: TGTGCCAGCAGGTTGACAGGGATCACCTACGAGCAGTACTTC; CDR3 protein: CASRLTGITYEQYF
D gene: TRBD2; J gene: TRBJ2-7; V gene: TRBV11-2; clone size: -; CDR3 DNA: TGTGCCAGCAGCTTAGATGGCCTAGCGGGAGGAACCTACGAGCAGTACTTC; CDR3 protein: CASSLDGLAGGTYEQYF
D gene: -; J gene: TRBJ1-1; V gene: TRBV27; clone size: few; CDR3 DNA: TGTGCCAGCAGTTTATACCGTGCGGACACTGAAGCTTTCTTT; CDR3 protein: CASSLYRADTEAFF
D gene: TRBD2; J gene: TRBJ2-2; V gene: TRBV7-6; clone size: -; CDR3 DNA: TGTGCCAGCAGCTCCCTCCCGGGACTAGAGTCCGGGGAGCTGTTTTTT; CDR3 protein: CASSSLPGLESGELFF
D gene: -; J gene: TRBJ2-7; V gene: TRBV2; clone size: -; CDR3 DNA: TGTGCCATCGCCGGGGGACCTCGGCAGGGGCACGAGCAGTACTTC; CDR3 protein: CAIAGGPRQGHEQYF
D gene: TRBD1; J gene: TRBJ1-3; V gene: TRBV29-1; clone size: once; CDR3 DNA: TGCAGCGGGGTGGGACAGGGGGGAGGAAACACCATATATTTT; CDR3 protein: CSGVGQGGGNTIYF
D gene: TRBD1; J gene: TRBJ2-3; V gene: TRBV28; clone size: -; CDR3 DNA: TGTGCCAGCAGTTTAAATTTGGGACAGGGCCGAAGCACAGATACGCAGTATTTT; CDR3 protein: CASSLNLGQGRSTDTQYF
D gene: TRBD1; J gene: TRBJ2-7; V gene: TRBV13; clone size: -; CDR3 DNA: TGTGCCAGCAGTAACCTAGGGACAGGATACTACGAGCAGTACTTC; CDR3 protein: CASSNLGTGYYEQYF
D gene: -; J gene: TRBJ2-7; V gene: TRBV5-1; clone size: -; CDR3 DNA: TGCGCCAGCAGCTTTTCCTACGAGCAGTACTTC; CDR3 protein: CASSFSYEQYF
D gene: -; J gene: TRBJ2-3; V gene: TRBV10-3; clone size: many; CDR3 DNA: TGTGCCATCAGTGTTAAGGGATTCACAGATACGCAGTATTTT; CDR3 protein: CAISVKGFTDTQYF
D gene: TRBD2; J gene: TRBJ2-2; V gene: TRBV27; clone size: -; CDR3 DNA: TGTGCCAGCAGTATTCTAGCGGGAGGGCCGAACACCGGGGAGCTGTTTTTT; CDR3 protein: CASSILAGGPNTGELFF
D gene: TRBD1; J gene: TRBJ2-1; V gene: TRBV4-1; clone size: -; CDR3 DNA: TGCGCCAGCAGCCAAGAGGGACAGGGTATGCACAATGAGCAGTTCTTC; CDR3 protein: CASSQEGQGMHNEQFF
D gene: -; J gene: TRBJ2-7; V gene: TRBV21-1; clone size: -; CDR3 DNA: TGTGCCAGCAGCAAATTACCCCGGGACAGGGTTCCCACGAGGGCCTACGAGCAGTACTTC; CDR3 protein: CASSKLPRDRVPTRAYEQYF
D gene: -; J gene: TRBJ2-1; V gene: TRBV5-6; clone size: -; CDR3 DNA: TGTGCCAGCAGCCCCGGGGACAATGAGCAGTTCTTC; CDR3 protein: CASSPGDNEQFF
D gene: TRBD2; J gene: TRBJ2-7; V gene: TRBV7-9; clone size: -; CDR3 DNA: TGTGCCAGCAGCCCTGGGGGGGACTACTGGGAGCAGTACTTC; CDR3 protein: CASSPGGDYWEQYF
D gene: -; J gene: TRBJ1-2; V gene: TRBV18; clone size: few; CDR3 DNA: TGTGCCAGCTCACCACTGGGAGGCATGGATGGCTACACCTTC; CDR3 protein: CASSPLGGMDGYTF
D gene: -; J gene: TRBJ2-1; V gene: TRBV10-3; clone size: -; CDR3 DNA: TGTGCCATCAGTGAGTCGGTAATTCCCTACAATGAGCAGTTCTTC; CDR3 protein: CAISESVIPYNEQFF
D gene: TRBD1; J gene: TRBJ1-1; V gene: TRBV9; clone size: -; CDR3 DNA: TGTGCCAGCAGCCCCCGACAGGGACCCAGCTCTGAAGCTTTCTTT; CDR3 protein: CASSPRQGPSSEAFF
D gene: -; J gene: TRBJ2-6; V gene: TRBV14; clone size: -; CDR3 DNA: TGTGCCAGCAGCCAAGATTTTTGGCCAGGCGGGGCCAACGTCCTGACTTTC; CDR3 protein: CASSQDFWPGGANVLTF